A selection of T cell receptor beta chains follows, all from one sample in a study of blood T cell repertoires in COVID-19. The assay was immunoSEQ multiplex PCR, and TCRdb's table has in-frame clones only and misses some. The sample has roughly 400,000 clones; about 83% are singletons. Sequencing input: PBMCs or T cells enriched from blood (not recorded which). The receptors shown here come from a woman aged 50 to 65 who had recovered from COVID-19. Each CDR3 is given with its conserved first and last residue. A D gene is named only where the DNA matches it firmly. The size field is filled for only some rows; it gives once, few, many or a size class.

>14|TRBD1|TRBV7-9|.|TRBJ1-2
CASSGTGGYNSYTF
TGTGCCAGCAGCGGGACAGGGGGGTATAATAGCTACACCTTC
>13|.|TRBV7-9|.|TRBJ1-4
CASSPRYNEKLFF
TGTGCCAGCAGCCCTAGATATAATGAAAAACTGTTTTTT
>16|.|TRBV7-2|.|TRBJ1-3
CASSRSQKTLRNTIYF
TGTGCCAGCAGCCGGTCGCAAAAAACCCTTAGAAACACCATATATTTT
>14|TRBD1|TRBV3-1/TRBV3-2|.|TRBJ2-7
CASSLMTGNYEQYF
TGTGCCAGCAGCCTCATGACAGGGAACTACGAGCAGTACTTC
>14|.|TRBV3-1/TRBV3-2|.|TRBJ1-6
CASSQPTESSPLHF
TGTGCCAGCAGCCAACCGACAGAGAGTTCACCCCTCCACTTT
>15|TRBD2|TRBV7-9|.|TRBJ2-1
CASSSGSSSGEPPFF
TGTGCCAGCAGCTCCGGTTCTTCCAGCGGGGAGCCCCCGTTCTTC
>16|.|TRBV5-6|.|TRBJ2-1
CASSLVDYRPYNEQFF
TGTGCCAGCAGCTTGGTGGACTATCGGCCCTACAATGAGCAGTTCTTC
>13|TRBD1|TRBV7-9|few|TRBJ2-7
CASSYDRGQEQYF
TGTGCCAGCAGCTACGACAGGGGTCAAGAGCAGTACTTC
>16|.|TRBV25-1|.|TRBJ2-1
CASSVPTGSSYNEQFF
TGTGCCAGCAGTGTTCCGACAGGAAGCTCCTACAATGAGCAGTTCTTC
>15|TRBD1|TRBV7-3|once|TRBJ2-7
CASSLTGTGGSEQYF
TGTGCCAGCAGTCTTACAGGGACAGGGGGGTCCGAGCAGTACTTC
>17|.|TRBV4-1|.|TRBJ2-3
CASSERTPLLPTDTQYF
TGCGCCAGCAGCGAAAGGACTCCCCTTCTTCCCACAGATACGCAGTATTTT
>11|.|TRBV5-5|.|TRBJ1-2
CASSFSYGYTF
TGTGCCAGCAGCTTCTCGTATGGCTACACCTTC
>13|.|TRBV6-5|.|TRBJ1-2
CASRLTDDYGYTF
TGTGCCAGCAGACTGACAGACGATTATGGCTACACCTTC
>16|TRBD1|TRBV7-9|.|TRBJ1-5
CASSPAGTGGDQPQHF
TGTGCCAGCAGCCCAGCCGGGACAGGAGGCGATCAGCCCCAGCATTTT
>16|TRBD1|TRBV7-2|.|TRBJ2-7
CASSLEYRGLSYEQYF
TGTGCCAGCAGCTTAGAGTACAGGGGGCTTTCCTACGAGCAGTACTTC
>14|TRBD1|TRBV11-2|few|TRBJ1-2
CASSIDRALYGYTF
TGTGCCAGCAGCATCGACAGGGCGCTATATGGCTACACCTTC
>13|TRBD1|TRBV6-5|.|TRBJ1-1
CASSLPGTGAAFF
TGTGCCAGCAGTTTACCCGGGACAGGGGCCGCTTTCTTT
>13|TRBD1|TRBV5-1|.|TRBJ1-1
CASKGTDGTEAFF
TGCGCCAGCAAAGGGACAGATGGAACTGAAGCTTTCTTT
>13|TRBD1|TRBV7-9|.|TRBJ1-2
CASGGTGEYGYTF
TGTGCCAGCGGAGGGACAGGTGAATATGGCTACACCTTC
>16|.|TRBV30|.|TRBJ2-7
CAWSPTRPRTTYEQYF
TGTGCCTGGAGCCCTACTCGGCCTAGGACAACCTACGAGCAGTACTTC
>14|TRBD1|TRBV20-1|.|TRBJ1-3
CSASRDRAGNTIYF
TGCAGTGCTAGTCGGGACAGGGCTGGAAACACCATATATTTT
>14|TRBD1|TRBV10-2|.|TRBJ1-4
CASSMGQGNEKLFF
TGCGCCAGCAGTATGGGACAGGGAAATGAAAAACTGTTTTTT
>14|TRBD1|TRBV24-1|.|TRBJ1-1
CATRQGAPGTEAFF
TGTGCCACCAGACAGGGGGCTCCGGGCACTGAAGCTTTCTTT
>12|.|TRBV5-1|.|TRBJ2-1
CASSSYYNEQFF
TGCGCCAGCAGCTCGTATTACAATGAGCAGTTCTTC
>13|TRBD1|TRBV7-2|.|TRBJ2-7
CASSKDRGGEQYF
TGTGCCAGCAGCAAGGACAGGGGTGGCGAGCAGTACTTC
>15|TRBD1|TRBV6-5|.|TRBJ1-2
CASSFVRDRNYGYTF
TGTGCCAGCAGTTTCGTCAGGGACAGAAATTATGGCTACACCTTC
>15|.|TRBV18|.|TRBJ1-1
CASSPPDLLNTEAFF
TGTGCCAGCTCACCACCGGACTTGTTGAACACTGAAGCTTTCTTT
>15|TRBD1|TRBV5-8|.|TRBJ1-2
CASSLVVGQGIGYTF
TGTGCCAGCAGCTTGGTTGTGGGACAGGGCATTGGCTACACCTTC
>11|.|TRBV6-5|.|TRBJ1-3
CASRNRNTIYF
TGTGCCAGCAGAAACAGAAACACCATATATTTT
>15|TRBD1|TRBV28|.|TRBJ1-1
CASSLRQGRNTEAFF
TGTGCCAGCAGTTTACGACAGGGTCGAAACACTGAAGCTTTCTTT
>18|TRBD1|TRBV27|.|TRBJ1-2
CASSPTGTGGQHYYGYTF
TGTGCCAGCAGTCCAACCGGGACAGGGGGACAACACTACTATGGCTACACCTTC
>10|.|TRBV30|.|TRBJ2-3
CAWSAGTQYF
TGTGCCTGGAGTGCCGGTACGCAGTATTTT
>18|TRBD1|TRBV3-1/TRBV3-2|.|TRBJ2-6
CASSQPGQGGSGANVLTF
TGTGCCAGCAGCCAACCGGGACAGGGGGGCTCTGGGGCCAACGTCCTGACTTTC
>14|.|TRBV28|.|TRBJ1-6
CASDYLREGSPLHF
TGTGCCAGCGACTATCTACGGGAGGGTTCACCCCTCCACTTT
>16|.|TRBV5-6|.|TRBJ1-5
CASSLGGGISNQPQHF
TGTGCCAGCAGCTTGGGGGGAGGCATTAGCAATCAGCCCCAGCATTTT
>13|.|TRBV28|.|TRBJ1-2
CASRVTAGYGYTF
TGTGCCAGCAGGGTGACAGCTGGGTATGGCTACACCTTC
>17|.|TRBV19|.|TRBJ1-2
CASRALGQPTFSYGYTF
TGTGCCAGTAGAGCACTGGGACAACCTACCTTTAGCTATGGCTACACCTTC
>15|TRBD1|TRBV27|.|TRBJ2-1
CASRATGTGFWEQFF
TGTGCCAGCAGGGCGACCGGGACAGGGTTTTGGGAGCAGTTCTTC
>15|TRBD1|TRBV5-1|.|TRBJ2-7
CASSSPGQGGDEQYF
TGCGCCAGCAGCTCTCCGGGACAGGGTGGTGACGAGCAGTACTTC
>13|TRBD1|TRBV7-8|.|TRBJ1-3
CASSRTGLNTIYF
TGTGCCAGCAGCCGGACAGGCTTAAACACCATATATTTT